Shown below are 17 T cell receptor beta chains from a single sample sequenced in a study of identical twins' blood T cells. TCRdb independently ran MiXCR on the 5' RACE reads; one entry per CDR3 protein. This sample has about 370,000 distinct CDR3 sequences, with about 28% found just once. Sequencing input: PBMCs. The receptors originated from a woman between 18 and 50 years old in good health.

Note on this clonotype: A much bigger clone sits one base away, suggesting this may be a read error. The genes are TRBV6-2 or TRBV6-3 and TRBJ1-2, with 9 nucleotides matching TRBD1. J was trimmed by 6 bases and V by 6 bases; bases with no gene match: 14. The CDR3 has 16 residues. Germline V lookup: CDR1 MNHEY, CDR2 SVGEGT. The CDR3 DNA follows: TGTGCCAGCAGAAGAACCGGGACAGGGATTCGGGATGGCTACACCTTC. Translated: CASRRTGTGIRDGYTF.

The chain combines TRBV9 with TRBJ2-1, with 7 nucleotides matching TRBD2. In germline, CDR1 is SGDLS, CDR2 YYNGEE. The CDR3 has 17 amino acids. The V gene end was trimmed by 5 bases and the J gene end by 0 bases; junction bases not matched to a gene: 11. The CDR3 spells CASSLTRGGSSYNEQFF. In nucleotides, the CDR3 is TGTGCCAGCAGTTTAACCCGAGGCGGGAGCTCCTACAATGAGCAGTTCTTC.

This clonotype is a singleton in its sample. V and J are TRBV6-1 and TRBJ1-1; D gene ambiguous. Germline CDR1 MNHNS, CDR2 SASEGT. This CDR3 is 13 amino acids long. Trimming took off 7 bases at V and 2 bases at J, with 11 bases between the two ends. CDR3: CASIIYTNTEAFF. The CDR3 DNA is TGTGCCAGCATCATCTACACAAACACTGAAGCTTTCTTT.

CDR3 DNA: TGTGCCAGCAGTGAAGTGGGGACTGGGATAACCAAAAACATTCAGTACTTC. Its protein is CASSEVGTGITKNIQYF. The V gene is TRBV25-1, the J gene TRBJ2-4, with D tentatively TRBD2 (6 bases). The CDR3 has 17 amino acids. In germline, CDR1 is MGHDK, CDR2 SYGVNS. With 2 bases removed from V and 2 bases from J, the gap between germline ends came to 16 bases.

This clonotype was picked up a small number of times. The chain has TRBV30 and TRBJ1-1, with D possibly matching TRBD1 (5 bases). The V gene's germline CDR1 is GTSNPN and CDR2 SVGIG (reference sequence). The CDR3 is 17 amino acids. The V end was cut by 4 bases, the J end by 0 bases, with 21 bases between. This chain's CDR3 is CAWTPPGQGNMNTEAFF. The CDR3 nucleotides read TGTGCCTGGACTCCTCCCGGGCAGGGCAACATGAACACTGAAGCTTTCTTT.

Many counts were recorded for this clonotype. V and J are TRBV9 and TRBJ1-2; no reliable D call. The CDR3 length is 15 residues. Germline V gene sequence: CDR1 SGDLS, CDR2 YYNGEE. V lost 4 bases and J 4 bases, leaving 17 bases between the germline ends. For the CDR3, the DNA is TGTGCCAGCAGCTTAGCAGGTTTCCCCAGCTATGGCTACACCTTC. This encodes CASSLAGFPSYGYTF.

V usage is TRBV11-2 and J usage is TRBJ1-3; 8 bases align to TRBD1. Germline lookup yields CDR1 SGHAT and CDR2 FQNNGV. This CDR3 contains 15 residues. J gave up 0 bases and V 5 bases, and 3 bases lay outside the gene matches. CDR3 in DNA: TGTGCCAGCAGCCGGACAGGGACCTCTGGAAACACCATATATTTT. It codes for CASSRTGTSGNTIYF.

This clonotype was observed a handful of times. The rearrangement uses TRBV3-1 and TRBJ1-1, with 7 bases identical to TRBD1. This CDR3 is 15 amino acids long. The junction had 5 bases not matched to a gene; V was cut back by 4 bases and J by 0 bases. CDR1 is LGHDT, CDR2 YNNKEL, per germline (reference sequence). This CDR3 reads CASSPRDRMNTEAFF. The DNA of the CDR3 is TGTGCCAGCAGCCCACGGGACAGAATGAACACTGAAGCTTTCTTT.

This clonotype was detected a few times. A clone one base away is much larger, so this may be a read error. The V call is TRBV6-4, the J call TRBJ2-1; 9 bases are a match to TRBD2. V was clipped by 3 bases and J by 6 bases; unmatched bases: 9. This CDR3 spans 16 amino acids. Germline V gene data show CDR1 as MRHNA and CDR2 as SNTAGT. The CDR3 DNA reads TGTGCCAGCAGTGAAGGAGGTAGCGGGAGCCGCAATGAGCAGTTCTTC. Encoded protein: CASSEGGSGSRNEQFF.

The chain carries TRBV29-1 and TRBJ1-1; the D gene is possibly TRBD1 (6 bases). Trimming took off 3 bases at V and 1 base at J, with 9 bases between the two ends. The CDR3 extends over 13 amino acids. Germline CDR1 and CDR2: SQVTM and ANQGSEA. The DNA for the CDR3 is TGCAGCGTTGATATAGGGGGGAACACTGAAGCTTTCTTT. Its protein is CSVDIGGNTEAFF.

This clonotype was counted only a few times. This sequence joins TRBV3-1 and TRBJ2-5; 13 bases line up with TRBD2. Trimming removed 4 bases from V and 4 bases from J; junction bases left unmatched: 12. This CDR3 spans 18 amino acids. From germline, CDR1 is LGHDT and CDR2 YNNKEL (reference sequence). Here the CDR3 reads CASSRRTSGSITGETQYF. DNA for the CDR3: TGTGCCAGCAGCCGCAGGACTAGCGGGAGTATAACGGGAGAGACCCAGTACTTC.

This clonotype has only a few counts. This chain uses TRBV12-3 or TRBV12-4 with TRBJ1-2, with D perhaps matching TRBD1 (5 bases). Trimming pared 4 bases from V and 6 bases from J, leaving 18 bases between. The CDR3 covers 15 residues. CDR3 sequence: CASSSFITGYDGYTF. DNA of the CDR3: TGTGCCAGCAGTTCTTTTATTACAGGTTATGATGGCTACACCTTC.

This rearrangement joins TRBV11-1 to TRBJ2-1; maybe TRBD1 (6 bases). Trimming removed 0 bases from V and 7 bases from J, with 16 bases in between. CDR1 and CDR2 from the germline V gene are SGHAT and FQDESV (reference sequence). The CDR3 spans 16 residues. The CDR3 coding sequence is TGTGCCAGCAGCTTAGCGGCAGGGGTGGGCCAGAATGAGCAGTTCTTC. Its translation is CASSLAAGVGQNEQFF.

The chain employs TRBV3-1 and TRBJ1-6; TRBD1 might be the D (5 bases). V was trimmed by 5 bases and J by 7 bases, leaving 9 bases between them. The CDR3 covers 13 residues. In germline, CDR1 is LGHDT, CDR2 YNNKEL (reference sequence). CDR3: CASSGTLNSPLHF. In DNA, the CDR3 is TGTGCCAGCAGCGGGACTCTCAATTCACCCCTCCACTTT.

V gene TRBV5-1 combines with J gene TRBJ2-1, with TRBD2 matching over 8 bases. Germline V CDR1 and CDR2: SGHRS, YFSETQ. V was pared by 0 bases and J by 4 bases, with 9 bases of the junction left unmatched. The CDR3 sequence is 17 residues long. The DNA for the CDR3 is TGCGCCAGCAGCTTGGATCCCCGAACTAGCGGATACAATGAGCAGTTCTTC. Amino acids: CASSLDPRTSGYNEQFF. Full variable domain (missing parts from reference TRBV5-1 and TRBJ2-1): KAGVTQTPRYLIKTRGQQVTLSCSPISGHRSVSWYQQTPGQGLQFLFEYFSETQRNKGNFPGRFSGRQFSNSRSEMNVSTLELGDSALYLCASSLDPRTSGYNEQFFGPGTRLTVL.

The chain couples TRBV24-1 to TRBJ1-5; 7 nucleotides align to TRBD1. The germline V gene has CDR1 KGHDR and CDR2 SFDVKD. The CDR3 totals 14 residues. V lost 7 bases, J lost 1 base, and 3 bases stayed unmatched. This CDR3 is CATSGTESNQPQHF. DNA of the CDR3: TGTGCCACCAGCGGGACAGAGAGCAATCAGCCCCAGCATTTT.

This clonotype was seen more than once but under ten times. The V and J genes are TRBV10-3 and TRBJ1-6; D not resolved. Germline V CDR1 and CDR2: ENHRY, SYGVKD. This CDR3 spans 14 amino acids. V was trimmed by 6 bases and J by 6 bases, leaving 12 bases between them. The DNA of the CDR3 is TGTGCCATCAGCCCCTCGGGGAGTAATTCACCCCTCCACTTT. The encoded protein is CAISPSGSNSPLHF.